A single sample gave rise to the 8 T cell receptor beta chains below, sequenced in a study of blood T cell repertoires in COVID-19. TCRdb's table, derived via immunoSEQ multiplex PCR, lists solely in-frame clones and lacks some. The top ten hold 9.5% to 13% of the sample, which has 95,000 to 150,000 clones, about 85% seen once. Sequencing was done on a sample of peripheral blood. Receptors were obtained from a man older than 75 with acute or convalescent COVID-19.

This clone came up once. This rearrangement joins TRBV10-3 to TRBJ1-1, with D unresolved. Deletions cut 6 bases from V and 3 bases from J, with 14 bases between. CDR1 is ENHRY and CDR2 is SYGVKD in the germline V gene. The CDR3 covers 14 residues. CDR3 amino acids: CAISGLLEYTEAFF. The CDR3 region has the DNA TGTGCCATCAGCGGACTGCTAGAGTACACTGAAGCTTTCTTT.

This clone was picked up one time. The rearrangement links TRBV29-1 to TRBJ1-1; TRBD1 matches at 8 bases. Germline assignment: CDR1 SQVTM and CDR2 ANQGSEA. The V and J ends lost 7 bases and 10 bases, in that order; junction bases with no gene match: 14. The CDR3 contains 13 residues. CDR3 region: CSGQAQGAASAFF. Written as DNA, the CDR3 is TGCAGCGGCCAAGCCCAGGGGGCAGCTTCAGCTTTCTTT.

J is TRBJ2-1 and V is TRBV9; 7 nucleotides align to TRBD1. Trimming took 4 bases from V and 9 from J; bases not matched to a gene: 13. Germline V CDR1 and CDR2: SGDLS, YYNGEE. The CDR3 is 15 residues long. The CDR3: CASSQGVSLQSEQFF. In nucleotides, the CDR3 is TGTGCCAGCAGCCAGGGGGTCAGCTTACAATCTGAGCAGTTCTTC.

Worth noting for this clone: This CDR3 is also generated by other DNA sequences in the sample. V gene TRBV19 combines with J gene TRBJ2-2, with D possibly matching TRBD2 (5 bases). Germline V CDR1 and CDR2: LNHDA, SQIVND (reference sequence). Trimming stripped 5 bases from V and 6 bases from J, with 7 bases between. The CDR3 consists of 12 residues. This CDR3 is CASSPAAGELFF. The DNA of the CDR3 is TGTGCCAGTAGTCCAGCGGCCGGGGAGCTGTTTTTT.

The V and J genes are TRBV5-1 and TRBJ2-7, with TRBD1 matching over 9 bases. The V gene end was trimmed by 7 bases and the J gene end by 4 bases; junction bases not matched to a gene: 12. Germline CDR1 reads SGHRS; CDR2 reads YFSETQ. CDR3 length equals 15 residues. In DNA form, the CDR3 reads TGCGCCAGCTGTAAAAACGGGGGACAGGGTTACGAGCAGTACTTC. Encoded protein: CASCKNGGQGYEQYF. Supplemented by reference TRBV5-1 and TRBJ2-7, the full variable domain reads KAGVTQTPRYLIKTRGQQVTLSCSPISGHRSVSWYQQTPGQGLQFLFEYFSETQRNKGNFPGRFSGRQFSNSRSEMNVSTLELGDSALYLCASCKNGGQGYEQYFGPGTRLTVT.

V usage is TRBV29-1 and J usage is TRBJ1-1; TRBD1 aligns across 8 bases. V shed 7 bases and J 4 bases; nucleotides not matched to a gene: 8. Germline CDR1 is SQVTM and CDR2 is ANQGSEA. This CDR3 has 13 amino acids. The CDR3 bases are TGCAGCGCTCCAGGGGGCCTCGGCACTGAAGCTTTCTTT. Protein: CSAPGGLGTEAFF.

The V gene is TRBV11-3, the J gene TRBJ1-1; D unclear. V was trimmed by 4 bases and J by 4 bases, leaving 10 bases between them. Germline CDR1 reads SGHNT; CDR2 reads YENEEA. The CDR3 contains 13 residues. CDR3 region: CASSWGVGTEAFF. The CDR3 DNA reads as TGTGCCAGCAGCTGGGGAGTCGGCACTGAAGCTTTCTTT.

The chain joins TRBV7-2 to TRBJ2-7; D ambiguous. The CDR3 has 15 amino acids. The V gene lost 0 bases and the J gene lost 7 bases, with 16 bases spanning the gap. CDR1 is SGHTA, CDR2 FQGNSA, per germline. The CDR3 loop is CASSLAFRTSEEQYF. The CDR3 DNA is TGTGCCAGCAGCTTAGCGTTTCGTACCTCCGAGGAGCAGTACTTC. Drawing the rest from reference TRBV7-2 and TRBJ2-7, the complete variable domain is GAGVSQSPSNKVTEKGKDVELRCDPISGHTALYWYRQSLGQGLEFLIYFQGNSAPDKSGLPSDRFSAERTGGSVSTLTIQRTQQEDSAVYLCASSLAFRTSEEQYFGPGTRLTVT.